This T cell receptor (beta chain) was sequenced in a study of shared clonotypes between healthy human individuals. Measured with immunoSEQ multiplex PCR; TCRdb has only the in-frame clones, and not every one. This table holds about 2,100,000 clones, 85% to 95% found once. J lost 15 bases, V lost 3 bases, and 10 bases had no gene match. There are 13 residues in the CDR3. Germline V gives CDR1 SGDLS, CDR2 YYNGEE. Cells designated naive CD8 were CD45RO-negative and were positively selected for CCR7, with terminally differentiated effector memory CD45RA+ cells excluded. The clonotype originates from a man between 18 and 35 years old in good health. Some clones in this sample may be carry-over from other donors' samples. The sequenced material came from naive CD8+ T cells from PBMCs. The chain employs TRBV9 and TRBJ2-1; 9 positions match TRBD2. The CDR3 DNA follows: TGTGCCAGCAGCGAGGCCGGGACTAGCTGGCCGTTCTTC. This sequence encodes CASSEAGTSWPFF.